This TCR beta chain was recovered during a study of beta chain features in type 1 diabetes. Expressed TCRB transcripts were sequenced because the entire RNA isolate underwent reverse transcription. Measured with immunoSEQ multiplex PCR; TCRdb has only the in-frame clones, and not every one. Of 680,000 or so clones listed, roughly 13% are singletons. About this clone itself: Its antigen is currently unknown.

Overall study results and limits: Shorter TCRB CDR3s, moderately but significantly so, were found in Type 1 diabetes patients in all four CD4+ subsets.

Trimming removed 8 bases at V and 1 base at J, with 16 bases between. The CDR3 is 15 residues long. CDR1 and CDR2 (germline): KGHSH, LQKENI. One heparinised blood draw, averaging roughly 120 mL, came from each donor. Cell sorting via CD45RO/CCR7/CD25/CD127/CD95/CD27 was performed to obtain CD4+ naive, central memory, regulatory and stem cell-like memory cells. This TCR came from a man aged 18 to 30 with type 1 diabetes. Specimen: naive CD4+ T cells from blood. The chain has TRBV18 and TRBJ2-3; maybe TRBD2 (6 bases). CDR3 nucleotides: TGTGCCAGCCCCCCTGCGGGACGGCGCACAGATACGCAGTATTTT. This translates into CASPPAGRRTDTQYF.